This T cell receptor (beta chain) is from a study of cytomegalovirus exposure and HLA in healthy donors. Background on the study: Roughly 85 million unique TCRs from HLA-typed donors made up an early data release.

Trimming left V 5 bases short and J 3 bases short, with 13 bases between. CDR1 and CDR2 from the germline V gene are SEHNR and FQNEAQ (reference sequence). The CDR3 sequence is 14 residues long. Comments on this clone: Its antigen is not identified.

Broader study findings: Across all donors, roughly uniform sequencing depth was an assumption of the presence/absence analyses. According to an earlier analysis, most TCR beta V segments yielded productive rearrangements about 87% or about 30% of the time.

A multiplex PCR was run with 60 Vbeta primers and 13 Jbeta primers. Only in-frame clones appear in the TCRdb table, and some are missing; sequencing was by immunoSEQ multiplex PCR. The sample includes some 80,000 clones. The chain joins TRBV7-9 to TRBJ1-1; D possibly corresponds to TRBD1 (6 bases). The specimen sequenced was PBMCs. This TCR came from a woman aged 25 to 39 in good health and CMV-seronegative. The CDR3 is CASSPVAGDTEAFF. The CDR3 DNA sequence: TGTGCCAGCAGCCCAGTGGCAGGGGACACTGAAGCTTTCTTT.